One and the same sample provided the 21 T cell receptor beta chains below, sequenced in a study of CD8+ T cells in alopecia areata. The treatment was: oral pan-JAK inhibitor, 5-10 mg twice daily. Investigators isolated RNA and reverse transcribed it into cDNA to act as the sequencing template. TCRdb's table, derived via immunoSEQ multiplex PCR, lists solely in-frame clones and lacks some. This table has 95,000 to 100,000 clones, roughly two thirds appearing once. This specimen was CD8+ T cells sorted from blood, taken at week 4, from a patient treated with tofacitinib. These receptors originate from a human donor with alopecia areata.

This chain joins TRBV27 and TRBJ2-3; 7 bases line up with TRBD2. CDR1 MNHEY and CDR2 SMNVEV come from the germline V gene (reference sequence). J was trimmed by 4 bases and V by 7 bases; bases with no gene match: 8. This CDR3 has 14 residues. CDR3 DNA sequence: TGTGCCAGCACCACTAGCGCCCCTTCAGATACGCAGTATTTT. It is translated as CASTTSAPSDTQYF.

The rearrangement links TRBV30 to TRBJ2-5; no clear D gene. Germline values: CDR1 GTSNPN, CDR2 SVGIG (reference sequence). Trimming removed 4 bases at V and 5 bases at J, with 14 bases between. The CDR3 runs to 13 residues. CDR3 bases: TGTGCCTGGAAATGGCAGAACCCCGAGACCCAGTACTTC. This codes for CAWKWQNPETQYF.

The table lists this clone with a few counts. The V and J genes are TRBV7-9 and TRBJ1-2, with D tentatively TRBD1 (6 bases). CDR1 is SEHNR, CDR2 FQNEAQ, per germline (reference sequence). The CDR3 consists of 11 residues. The V end was cut by 5 bases, the J end by 8 bases, with 9 bases between. DNA for the CDR3: TGTGCCAGCAGCACAGGGAGCGGCTACACCTTC. Its translation: CASSTGSGYTF.

The chain is built from TRBV4-3 and TRBJ1-2; weak D call: TRBD1 (5 bases). Per germline, CDR1 LGHNA and CDR2 YSLEER. V was clipped by 4 bases and J by 8 bases, with 23 bases between them. CDR3 size: 16 residues. CDR3 loop: CASSLSSDSGVMGYTF. DNA for the CDR3: TGCGCCAGCAGCCTATCATCCGATTCGGGGGTTATGGGCTACACCTTC.

This clone occurred a few times. The chain couples TRBV4-3 to TRBJ2-3; the match to TRBD2 covers 10 bases. In germline, CDR1 is LGHNA, CDR2 YSLEER. The trim removed 4 bases at V and 2 bases at J, leaving 12 bases unmatched. CDR3 length: 18 amino acids. In nucleotides, the CDR3 is TGCGCCAGCAGCCTCTACGTCAGCGGGAGGGCTTACACAGATACGCAGTATTTT. It encodes CASSLYVSGRAYTDTQYF.

This chain joins TRBV6-5 and TRBJ1-2, with D perhaps TRBD1 (5 bases). Germline V gene data show CDR1 as MNHEY and CDR2 as SVGAGI. There are 14 residues in the CDR3. Deletions cut 0 bases from V and 6 bases from J, with 11 bases between. The CDR3 loop reads CASSYSVVRDGYTF. In DNA, the CDR3 is TGTGCCAGCAGTTACTCAGTGGTCAGGGATGGCTACACCTTC.

The chain carries TRBV15 and TRBJ2-7; 11 positions match TRBD2. Germline V gene lookup returns CDR1 LNHNV and CDR2 YYDKDF (reference sequence). V trimming: 1 base; J trimming: 0 bases; junction bases outside the gene matches: 5. The CDR3 loop spans 17 amino acids. CDR3 in DNA: TGTGCCACCAGCAGAGTACCTACTAGCGGGAGCTCCTACGAGCAGTACTTC. Protein: CATSRVPTSGSSYEQYF. The full variable domain, completed using reference TRBV15 and TRBJ2-7, is DAMVIQNPRYQVTQFGKPVTLSCSQTLNHNVMYWYQQKSSQAPKLLFHYYDKDFNNEADTPDNFQSRRPNTSFCFLDIRSPGLGDTAMYLCATSRVPTSGSSYEQYFGPGTRLTVT.

The gene calls are TRBV6-1 and TRBJ2-6, with 7 bases lining up with TRBD1. The CDR3 totals 17 residues. V dropped 3 bases and J dropped 0; count of bases not matched to a gene: 5. CDR1 MNHNS and CDR2 SASEGT come from the germline V gene. CDR3 coding DNA: TGTGCCAGCAGTGAGCCGGGACAGTTCTCTGGGGCCAACGTCCTGACTTTC. Its protein is CASSEPGQFSGANVLTF.

The genes are TRBV29-1 and TRBJ1-2, with 9 bases that match TRBD1. The germline gives CDR1 SQVTM, CDR2 ANQGSEA. After removal of 1 base from V and 3 bases from J, the junction contained 9 bases not matched to a gene. This CDR3 comprises 16 residues. The CDR3 is CSVEGNPGQGDYGYTF. The CDR3 nucleotides are TGCAGCGTTGAAGGGAATCCGGGACAGGGAGACTATGGCTACACCTTC.

The J gene is TRBJ2-3, the V gene TRBV30, with 8 bases fitting TRBD1. The germline V gene encodes CDR1 GTSNPN and CDR2 SVGIG (reference sequence). With 5 bases clipped from V and 5 bases from J, the junction kept 12 bases outside the gene matches. The CDR3 runs 15 residues. The CDR3 coding sequence is TGTGCCTGGGGGACAGGAACGGGGACCCTAGATACGCAGTATTTT. This sequence encodes CAWGTGTGTLDTQYF.

A few counts support this clone. The genes are TRBV4-1 and TRBJ2-5; 8 bases fit TRBD1. The CDR3 totals 15 residues. CDR1 and CDR2 (germline): MGHRA, YSYEKL. J gave up 5 bases and V 0 bases, and 5 bases lay outside the gene matches. The CDR3 is CASSQDRAGGETQYF. The CDR3 DNA sequence: TGCGCCAGCAGCCAAGATCGGGCAGGGGGCGAGACCCAGTACTTC.

This clone was found once. This chain links TRBV6-5 with TRBJ2-1, with TRBD2 matching 10 bases. The CDR3 sequence is 16 residues long. The V and J ends lost 2 bases and 6 bases, in that order; junction bases with no gene match: 7. Germline CDR1 and CDR2: MNHEY and SVGAGI. The CDR3 nucleotides read TGTGCCAGCAGTTACGCGGCTAGCGGGAGAGGCAATGAGCAGTTCTTC. It encodes CASSYAASGRGNEQFF.

This clone was seen more than once but under ten times. The CDR3 DNA is TGTGCCAGCAGCTCCGCGTTGGCAGGGCACTACGAGCAGTACTTC. Translation gives CASSSALAGHYEQYF. The chain combines TRBV7-2 with TRBJ2-7; tentative D call: TRBD1 (5 bases). Germline values: CDR1 SGHTA, CDR2 FQGNSA. With 4 bases removed from V and 3 bases from J, the gap between germline ends came to 16 bases. The CDR3 consists of 15 residues. Full variable domain (remainder filled in from reference TRBV7-2 and TRBJ2-7): GAGVSQSPSNKVTEKGKDVELRCDPISGHTALYWYRQSLGQGLEFLIYFQGNSAPDKSGLPSDRFSAERTGGSVSTLTIQRTQQEDSAVYLCASSSALAGHYEQYFGPGTRLTVT.

V usage is TRBV4-1 and J usage is TRBJ2-5, with a weak D call TRBD1 (6 bases). The germline V gene encodes CDR1 MGHRA and CDR2 YSYEKL. V was trimmed by 0 bases and J by 0 bases, leaving 11 bases between them. The CDR3 contains 16 residues. This CDR3 is CASSQEDTGYQETQYF. The CDR3 region has the DNA TGCGCCAGCAGCCAAGAGGATACAGGGTACCAAGAGACCCAGTACTTC.

The chain employs TRBV6-6 and TRBJ2-3; maybe TRBD2 (6 bases). CDR1 is MNHNY and CDR2 is SVGAGI in the germline V gene (reference sequence). V lost 5 bases, J lost 1 base, and 10 bases lay in between. CDR3 length equals 14 residues. The CDR3 region is CASSPTGGTDTQYF. CDR3 nucleotides: TGTGCCAGCAGTCCGACGGGGGGCACAGATACGCAGTATTTT.

This chain links TRBV6-5 with TRBJ2-3; 10 bases are shared with TRBD2. In germline, CDR1 is MNHEY, CDR2 SVGAGI. There are 15 residues in the CDR3. The V gene end was trimmed by 6 bases and the J gene end by 2 bases; junction bases not matched to a gene: 5. The CDR3 is CASRASGGVTDTQYF. The CDR3, as DNA: TGTGCCAGCAGAGCGAGCGGGGGGGTCACAGATACGCAGTATTTT.

A few counts support this clone. The CDR3 sequence: CSVEDSRGLDTEAFF. CDR3 nucleotide sequence: TGCAGCGTTGAAGATTCCAGGGGGCTAGACACTGAAGCTTTCTTT. The V call is TRBV29-1, the J call TRBJ1-1; 8 bases are a match to TRBD1. CDR3 length: 15 amino acids. In germline, CDR1 is SQVTM, CDR2 ANQGSEA. Trimming cost V 0 bases and J 3 bases; bases outside gene matches: 6. The whole variable domain, remainder taken from reference TRBV29-1 and TRBJ1-1, is SAVISQKPSRDICQRGTSLTIQCQVDSQVTMMFWYRQQPGQSLTLIATANQGSEATYESGFVIDKFPISRPNLTFSTLTVSNMSPEDSSIYLCSVEDSRGLDTEAFFGQGTRLTVV.

There are a few counts of this clone. Sequence at one end of the junction differs from germline and may be a read error. The chain has TRBV5-4 and TRBJ1-1; D is possibly TRBD1 (5 bases). Germline CDR1 and CDR2: SGHNT and YYREEE (reference sequence). The CDR3 has 16 amino acids. CDR3 sequence reads: CASSQSPGGVNTEAFF. CDR3 bases: TGCGCCAGCAGCCAAAGCCCTGGGGGGGTGAACACTGAAGCTTTCTTT.

The V call is TRBV5-1, the J call TRBJ2-7, with TRBD1 matching over 8 bases. The V segment lost 3 bases and the J segment 3 bases; nucleotides outside the gene matches: 5. CDR1 and CDR2 (germline): SGHRS, YFSETQ. The CDR3 sequence is 14 residues long. The CDR3 nucleotides are TGCGCCAGCAGCTGGCGGACAGGGCGCTACGAGCAGTACTTC. Translating it yields CASSWRTGRYEQYF.

The J gene is TRBJ2-5, the V gene TRBV5-1; 9 bases map to TRBD2. V shed 0 bases and J 3 bases; nucleotides not matched to a gene: 0. Germline loops: CDR1 SGHRS, CDR2 YFSETQ. CDR3 length: 14 amino acids. As DNA, the CDR3 is TGCGCCAGCAGCTTGGTAGCGGGGGAAGAGACCCAGTACTTC. Translated, it gives CASSLVAGEETQYF. Looking up the rest from reference TRBV5-1 and TRBJ2-5 gives the full variable domain: KAGVTQTPRYLIKTRGQQVTLSCSPISGHRSVSWYQQTPGQGLQFLFEYFSETQRNKGNFPGRFSGRQFSNSRSEMNVSTLELGDSALYLCASSLVAGEETQYFGPGTRLLVL.

The chain joins TRBV5-1 to TRBJ1-1; D gene ambiguous. The CDR3 contains 13 residues. CDR1 is SGHRS and CDR2 is YFSETQ in the germline V gene. Deletions cut 5 bases from V and 1 base from J, with 9 bases between. CDR3 sequence reads: CASRPPENTEAFF. The CDR3 DNA sequence: TGCGCCAGCAGACCCCCAGAGAACACTGAAGCTTTCTTT.